This entry lists 2 T cell receptor beta chains sequenced from one sample in a study of CD8 T cells in Susac syndrome. It was with random hexamers that about 0.45 to 1 ug RNA was reverse transcribed. Using its own MiXCR run on the immunoSEQ multiplex PCR reads, TCRdb lists one record per CDR3 protein. The table has around 130,000 distinct CDR3 sequences, approximately 96% seen once; the top ten hold about 0.14%. The sequencing input was CD4+ T cells from PBMCs. Source of these receptors: a human donor with Susac syndrome.

This clonotype has just one count. The chain links TRBV5-1 to TRBJ1-1, with D maybe TRBD1 (5 bases). The CDR3 runs to 15 residues. In germline, CDR1 is SGHRS, CDR2 YFSETQ. Trimming cost V 4 bases and J 5 bases, with 18 bases left between them. The CDR3 nucleotides read TGCGCCAGCAGCCCTCCGGGGGGGAGTTTGACTGAAGCTTTCTTT. It translates to CASSPPGGSLTEAFF.

This rearrangement joins TRBV5-4 to TRBJ1-1, with unresolved D. Germline V CDR1 and CDR2: SGHNT, YYREEE (reference sequence). There are 12 residues in the CDR3. V gave up 4 bases and J gave up 2 bases, with 6 bases separating them. CDR3: CASSPLNTEAFF. The CDR3 coding sequence is TGTGCCAGCAGCCCCCTCAACACTGAAGCTTTCTTT.